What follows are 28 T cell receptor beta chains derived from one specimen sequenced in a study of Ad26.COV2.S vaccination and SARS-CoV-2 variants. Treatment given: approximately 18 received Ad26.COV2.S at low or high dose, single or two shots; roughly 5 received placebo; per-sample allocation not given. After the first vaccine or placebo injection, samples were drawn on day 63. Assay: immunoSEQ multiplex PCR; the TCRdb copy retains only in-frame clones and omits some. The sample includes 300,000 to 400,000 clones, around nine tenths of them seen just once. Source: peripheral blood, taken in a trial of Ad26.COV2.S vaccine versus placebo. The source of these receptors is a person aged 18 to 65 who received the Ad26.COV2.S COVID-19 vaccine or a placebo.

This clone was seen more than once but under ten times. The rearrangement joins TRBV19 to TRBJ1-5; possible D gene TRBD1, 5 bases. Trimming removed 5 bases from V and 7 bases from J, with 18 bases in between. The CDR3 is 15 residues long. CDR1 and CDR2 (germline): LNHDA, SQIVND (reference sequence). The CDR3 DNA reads TGTGCCAGTAGTTCAAGTGGGGGACGGGGGCAGCCCCAGCATTTT. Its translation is CASSSSGGRGQPQHF.

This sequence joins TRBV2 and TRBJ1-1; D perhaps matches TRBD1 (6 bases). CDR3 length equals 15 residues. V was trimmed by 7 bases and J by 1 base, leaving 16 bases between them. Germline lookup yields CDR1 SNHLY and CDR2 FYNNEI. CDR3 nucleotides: TGTGCCAGCACTCAGGGGAGGGGGACGAACACTGAAGCTTTCTTT. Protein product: CASTQGRGTNTEAFF.

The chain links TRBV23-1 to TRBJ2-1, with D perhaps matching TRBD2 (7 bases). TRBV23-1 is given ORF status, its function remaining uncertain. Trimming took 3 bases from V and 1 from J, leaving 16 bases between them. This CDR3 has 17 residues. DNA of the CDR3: TGCGCCAGCAGTCACCCTGGCGGGGGCCCATCCTACAATGAGCAGTTCTTC. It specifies CASSHPGGGPSYNEQFF.

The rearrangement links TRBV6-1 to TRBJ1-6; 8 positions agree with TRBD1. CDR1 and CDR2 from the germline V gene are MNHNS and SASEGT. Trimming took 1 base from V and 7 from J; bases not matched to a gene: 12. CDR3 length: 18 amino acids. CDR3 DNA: TGTGCCAGCAGTGAAGGGATCGCTAGGGACAGGAACAATTCACCCCTCCACTTT. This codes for CASSEGIARDRNNSPLHF.

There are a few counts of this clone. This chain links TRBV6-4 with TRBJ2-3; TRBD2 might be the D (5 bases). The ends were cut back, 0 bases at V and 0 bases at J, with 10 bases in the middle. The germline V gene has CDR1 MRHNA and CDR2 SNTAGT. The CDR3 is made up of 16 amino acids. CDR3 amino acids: CASSDSSGSSTDTQYF. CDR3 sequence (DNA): TGTGCCAGCAGTGACTCAAGCGGTTCTAGCACAGATACGCAGTATTTT.

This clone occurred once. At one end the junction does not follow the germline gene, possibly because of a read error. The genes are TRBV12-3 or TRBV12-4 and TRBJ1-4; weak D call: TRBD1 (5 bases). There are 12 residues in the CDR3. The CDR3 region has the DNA TGTGCCAGCAGCGGCTCCGGGACCGAGGCGGTTTTT. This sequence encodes CASSGSGTEAVF.

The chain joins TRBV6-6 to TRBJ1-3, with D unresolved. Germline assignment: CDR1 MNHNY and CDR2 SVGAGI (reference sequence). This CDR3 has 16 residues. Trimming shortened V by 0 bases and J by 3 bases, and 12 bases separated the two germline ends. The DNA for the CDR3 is TGTGCCAGCAGTTACTCGAGCTGGGGAGATGGAAACACCATATATTTT. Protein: CASSYSSWGDGNTIYF.

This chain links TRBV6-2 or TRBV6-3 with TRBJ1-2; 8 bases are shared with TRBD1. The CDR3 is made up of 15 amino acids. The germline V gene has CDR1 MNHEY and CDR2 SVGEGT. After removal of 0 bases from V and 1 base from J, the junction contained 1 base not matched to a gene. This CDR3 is CASSYSGQGNYGYTF. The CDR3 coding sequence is TGTGCCAGCAGTTACTCAGGACAGGGTAACTATGGCTACACCTTC.

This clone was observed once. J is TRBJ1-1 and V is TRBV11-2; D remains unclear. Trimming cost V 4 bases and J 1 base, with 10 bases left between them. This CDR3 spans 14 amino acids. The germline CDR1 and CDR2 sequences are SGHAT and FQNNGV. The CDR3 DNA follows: TGTGCCAGCAGCTCCCAAGGCGGGAACACTGAAGCTTTCTTT. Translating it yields CASSSQGGNTEAFF. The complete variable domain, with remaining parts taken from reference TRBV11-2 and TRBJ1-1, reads EAGVAQSPRYKIIEKRQSVAFWCNPISGHATLYWYQQILGQGPKLLIQFQNNGVVDDSQLPKDRFSAERLKGVDSTLKIQPAKLEDSAVYLCASSSQGGNTEAFFGQGTRLTVV.

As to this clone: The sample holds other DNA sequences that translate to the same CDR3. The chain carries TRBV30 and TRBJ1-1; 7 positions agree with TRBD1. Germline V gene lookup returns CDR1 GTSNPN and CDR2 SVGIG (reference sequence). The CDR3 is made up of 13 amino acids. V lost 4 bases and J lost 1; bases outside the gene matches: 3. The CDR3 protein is CAWTRQGNTEAFF. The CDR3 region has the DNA TGTGCCTGGACGCGACAGGGGAACACTGAAGCTTTCTTT.

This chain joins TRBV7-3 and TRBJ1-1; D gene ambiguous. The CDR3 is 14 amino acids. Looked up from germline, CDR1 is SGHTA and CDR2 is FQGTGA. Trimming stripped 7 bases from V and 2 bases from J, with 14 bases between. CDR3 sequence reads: CASKKAGTNTEAFF. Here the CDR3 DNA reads TGTGCCAGCAAAAAAGCAGGAACCAACACTGAAGCTTTCTTT.

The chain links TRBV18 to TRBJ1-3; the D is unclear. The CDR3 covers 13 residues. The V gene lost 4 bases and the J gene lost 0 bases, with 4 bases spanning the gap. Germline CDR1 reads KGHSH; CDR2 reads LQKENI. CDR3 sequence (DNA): TGTGCCAGCTCACAGAACTCTGGAAACACCATATATTTT. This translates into CASSQNSGNTIYF.

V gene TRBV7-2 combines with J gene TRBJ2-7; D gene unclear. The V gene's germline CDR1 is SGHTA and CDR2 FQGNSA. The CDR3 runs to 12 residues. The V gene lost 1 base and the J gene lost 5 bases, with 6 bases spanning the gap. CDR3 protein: CASSLDFDEQYF. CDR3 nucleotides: TGTGCCAGCAGCTTAGACTTCGACGAGCAGTACTTC.

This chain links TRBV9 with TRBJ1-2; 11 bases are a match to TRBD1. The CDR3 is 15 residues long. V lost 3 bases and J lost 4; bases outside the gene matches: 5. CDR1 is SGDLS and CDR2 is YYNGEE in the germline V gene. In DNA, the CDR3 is TGTGCCAGCAGCGACGGACAGGGGGCCGTCTATGGCTACACCTTC. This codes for CASSDGQGAVYGYTF.

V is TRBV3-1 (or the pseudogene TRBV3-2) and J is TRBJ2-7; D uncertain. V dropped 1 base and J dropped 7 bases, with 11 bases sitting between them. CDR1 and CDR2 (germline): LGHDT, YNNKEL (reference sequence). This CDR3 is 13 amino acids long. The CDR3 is CASSQVGVPEQYF. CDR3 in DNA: TGTGCCAGCAGCCAAGTCGGAGTCCCAGAGCAGTACTTC.

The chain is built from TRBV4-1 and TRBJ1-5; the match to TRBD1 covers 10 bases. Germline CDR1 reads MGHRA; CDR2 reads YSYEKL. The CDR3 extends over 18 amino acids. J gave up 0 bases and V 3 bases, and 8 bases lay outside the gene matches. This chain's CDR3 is CASSQGPGQGYSNQPQHF. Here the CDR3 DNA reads TGCGCCAGCAGCCAGGGTCCGGGACAGGGGTATAGCAATCAGCCCCAGCATTTT.

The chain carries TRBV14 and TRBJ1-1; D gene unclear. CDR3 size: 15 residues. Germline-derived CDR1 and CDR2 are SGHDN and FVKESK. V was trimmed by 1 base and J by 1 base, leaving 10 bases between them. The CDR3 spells CASSQAGRENTEAFF. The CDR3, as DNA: TGTGCCAGCAGCCAAGCGGGCAGAGAGAACACTGAAGCTTTCTTT. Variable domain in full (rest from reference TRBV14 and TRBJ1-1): EAGVTQFPSHSVIEKGQTVTLRCDPISGHDNLYWYRRVMGKEIKFLLHFVKESKQDESGMPNNRFLAERTGGTYSTLKVQPAELEDSGVYFCASSQAGRENTEAFFGQGTRLTVV.

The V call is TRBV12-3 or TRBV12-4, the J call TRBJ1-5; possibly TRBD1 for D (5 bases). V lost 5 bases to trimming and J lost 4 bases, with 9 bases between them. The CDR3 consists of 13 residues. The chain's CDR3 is CASSDPGNQPQHF. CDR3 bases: TGTGCCAGCAGTGACCCAGGGAATCAGCCCCAGCATTTT.

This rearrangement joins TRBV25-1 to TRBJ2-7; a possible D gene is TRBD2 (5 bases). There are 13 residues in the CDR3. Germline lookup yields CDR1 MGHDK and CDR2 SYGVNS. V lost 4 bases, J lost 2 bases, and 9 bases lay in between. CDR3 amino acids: CASSGGSPYEQYF. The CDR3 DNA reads TGTGCCAGCAGTGGAGGGAGCCCCTACGAGCAGTACTTC.

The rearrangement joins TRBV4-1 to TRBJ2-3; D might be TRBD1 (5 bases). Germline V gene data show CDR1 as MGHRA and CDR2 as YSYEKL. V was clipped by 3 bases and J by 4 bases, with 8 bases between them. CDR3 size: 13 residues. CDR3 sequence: CASSQLGADTQYF. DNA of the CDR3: TGCGCCAGCAGCCAGCTAGGGGCAGATACGCAGTATTTT.

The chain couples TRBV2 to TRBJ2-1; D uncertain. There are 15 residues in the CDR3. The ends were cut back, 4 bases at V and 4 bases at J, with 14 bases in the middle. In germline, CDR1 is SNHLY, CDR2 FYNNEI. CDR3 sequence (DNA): TGTGCCAGCAGTGGCGCCGGCCTTAGGTACAATGAGCAGTTCTTC. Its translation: CASSGAGLRYNEQFF.

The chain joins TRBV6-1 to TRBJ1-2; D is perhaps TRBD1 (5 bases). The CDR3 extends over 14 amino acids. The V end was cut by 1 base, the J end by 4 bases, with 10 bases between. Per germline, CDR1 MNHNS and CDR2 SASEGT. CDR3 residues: CASSEVKGSYGYTF. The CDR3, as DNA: TGTGCCAGCAGTGAAGTTAAGGGGAGCTATGGCTACACCTTC.

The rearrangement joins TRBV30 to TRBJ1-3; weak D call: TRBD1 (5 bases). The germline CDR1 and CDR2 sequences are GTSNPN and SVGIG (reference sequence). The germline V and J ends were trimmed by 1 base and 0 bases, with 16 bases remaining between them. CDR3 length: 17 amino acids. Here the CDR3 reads CAWSGGQGRPSGNTIYF. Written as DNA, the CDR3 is TGTGCCTGGAGTGGAGGACAAGGCCGCCCCTCTGGAAACACCATATATTTT.

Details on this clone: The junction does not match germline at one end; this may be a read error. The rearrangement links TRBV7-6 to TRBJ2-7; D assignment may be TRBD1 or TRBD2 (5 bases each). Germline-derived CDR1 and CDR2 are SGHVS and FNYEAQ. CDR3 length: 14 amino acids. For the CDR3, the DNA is TGTGCCAGCAGCCTAGCCGGGACCAACAACGAGCAGTACTTC. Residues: CASSLAGTNNEQYF. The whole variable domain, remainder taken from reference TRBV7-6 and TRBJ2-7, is GAGVSQSPRYKVTKRGQDVALRCDPISGHVSLYWYRQALGQGPEFLTYFNYEAQQDKSGLPNDRFSAERPEGSISTLTIQRTEQRDSAMYRCASSLAGTNNEQYFGPGTRLTVT.

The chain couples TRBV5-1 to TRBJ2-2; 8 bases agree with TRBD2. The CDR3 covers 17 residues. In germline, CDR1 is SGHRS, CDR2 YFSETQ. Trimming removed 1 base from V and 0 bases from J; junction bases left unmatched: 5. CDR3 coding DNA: TGCGCCAGCAGCTTGAGTAGCGGGGCTTCGAACACCGGGGAGCTGTTTTTT. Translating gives CASSLSSGASNTGELFF.

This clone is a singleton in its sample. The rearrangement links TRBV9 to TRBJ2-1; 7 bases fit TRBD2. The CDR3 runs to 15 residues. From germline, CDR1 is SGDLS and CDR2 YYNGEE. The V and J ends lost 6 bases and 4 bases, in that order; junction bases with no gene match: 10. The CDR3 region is CASTRSGDLYNEQFF. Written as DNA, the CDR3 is TGTGCCAGCACGCGGAGCGGGGACTTATACAATGAGCAGTTCTTC.

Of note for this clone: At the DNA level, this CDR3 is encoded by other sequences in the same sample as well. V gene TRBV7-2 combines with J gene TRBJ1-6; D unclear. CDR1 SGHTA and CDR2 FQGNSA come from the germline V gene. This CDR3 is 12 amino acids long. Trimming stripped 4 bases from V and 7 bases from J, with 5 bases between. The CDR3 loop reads CASSSGNSPLHF. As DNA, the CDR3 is TGTGCCAGCAGCTCTGGAAATTCACCCCTCCACTTT.

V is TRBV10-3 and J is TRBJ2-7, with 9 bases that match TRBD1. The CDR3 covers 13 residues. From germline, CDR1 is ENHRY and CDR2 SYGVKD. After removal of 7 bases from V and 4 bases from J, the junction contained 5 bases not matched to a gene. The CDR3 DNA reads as TGTGCCATCAATAGACAGGGGGGGTACGAGCAGTACTTC. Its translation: CAINRQGGYEQYF.